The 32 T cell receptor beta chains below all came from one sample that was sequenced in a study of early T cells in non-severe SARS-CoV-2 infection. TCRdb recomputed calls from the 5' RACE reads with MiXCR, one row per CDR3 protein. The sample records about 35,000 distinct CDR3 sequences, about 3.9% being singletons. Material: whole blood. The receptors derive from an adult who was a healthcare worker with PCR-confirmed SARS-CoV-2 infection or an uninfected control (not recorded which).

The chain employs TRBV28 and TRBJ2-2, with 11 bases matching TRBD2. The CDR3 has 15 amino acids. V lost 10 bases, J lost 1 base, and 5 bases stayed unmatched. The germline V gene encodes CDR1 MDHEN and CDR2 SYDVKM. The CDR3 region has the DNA TGTGCCACCCTTAGCGGGGGGGAGAACACCGGGGAGCTGTTTTTT. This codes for CATLSGGENTGELFF. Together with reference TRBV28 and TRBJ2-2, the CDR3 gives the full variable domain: DVKVTQSSRYLVKRTGEKVFLECVQDMDHENMFWYRQDPGLGLRLIYFSYDVKMKEKGDIPEGYSVSREKKERFSLILESASTNQTSMYLCATLSGGENTGELFFGEGSRLTVL.

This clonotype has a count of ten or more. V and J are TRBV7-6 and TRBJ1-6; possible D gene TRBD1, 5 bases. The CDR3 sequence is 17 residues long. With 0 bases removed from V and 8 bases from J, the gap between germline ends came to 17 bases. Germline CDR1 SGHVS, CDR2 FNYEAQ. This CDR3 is CASSLAPTGGKDSPLHF. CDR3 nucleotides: TGTGCCAGCAGCTTAGCCCCAACGGGGGGAAAGGATTCACCCCTCCACTTT.

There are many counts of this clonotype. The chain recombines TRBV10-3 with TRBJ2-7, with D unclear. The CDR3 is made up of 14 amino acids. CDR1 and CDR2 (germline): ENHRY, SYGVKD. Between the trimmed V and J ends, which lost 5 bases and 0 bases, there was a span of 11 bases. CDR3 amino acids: CAISTGSLSYEQYF. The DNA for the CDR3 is TGTGCCATCAGTACCGGGTCCCTCTCCTACGAGCAGTACTTC.

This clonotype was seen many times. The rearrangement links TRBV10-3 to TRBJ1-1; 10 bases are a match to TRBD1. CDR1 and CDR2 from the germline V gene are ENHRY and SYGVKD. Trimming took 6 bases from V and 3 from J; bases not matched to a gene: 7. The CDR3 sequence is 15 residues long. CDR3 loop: CAISTPGQGDTEAFF. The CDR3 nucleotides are TGTGCCATCAGCACACCTGGACAGGGGGACACTGAAGCTTTCTTT.

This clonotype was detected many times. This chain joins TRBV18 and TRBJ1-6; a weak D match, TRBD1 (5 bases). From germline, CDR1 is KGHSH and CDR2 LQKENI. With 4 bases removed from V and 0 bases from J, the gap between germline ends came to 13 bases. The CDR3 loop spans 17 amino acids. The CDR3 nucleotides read TGTGCCAGCTCACGTTCGGGGCCGAGCTCCTATAATTCACCCCTCCACTTT. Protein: CASSRSGPSSYNSPLHF. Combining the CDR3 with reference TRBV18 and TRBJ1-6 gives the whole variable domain NAGVMQNPRHLVRRRGQEARLRCSPMKGHSHVYWYRQLPEEGLKFMVYLQKENIIDESGMPKERFSAEFPKEGPSILRIQQVVRGDSAAYFCASSRSGPSSYNSPLHFGNGTRLTVT.

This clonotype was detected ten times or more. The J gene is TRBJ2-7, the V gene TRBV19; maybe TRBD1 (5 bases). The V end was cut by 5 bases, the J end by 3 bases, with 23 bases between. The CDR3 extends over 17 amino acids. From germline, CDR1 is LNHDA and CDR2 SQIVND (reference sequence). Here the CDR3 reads CASSSSTSAGPLYEQYF. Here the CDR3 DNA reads TGTGCCAGTAGTTCCTCCACCTCAGCAGGGCCCCTCTACGAGCAGTACTTC.

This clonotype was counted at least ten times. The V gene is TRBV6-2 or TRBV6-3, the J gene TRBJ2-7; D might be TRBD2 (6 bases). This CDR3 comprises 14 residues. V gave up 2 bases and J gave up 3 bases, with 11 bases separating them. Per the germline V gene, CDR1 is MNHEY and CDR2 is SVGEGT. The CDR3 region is CASSYIGGRYEQYF. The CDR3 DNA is TGTGCCAGCAGTTACATCGGGGGACGCTACGAGCAGTACTTC.

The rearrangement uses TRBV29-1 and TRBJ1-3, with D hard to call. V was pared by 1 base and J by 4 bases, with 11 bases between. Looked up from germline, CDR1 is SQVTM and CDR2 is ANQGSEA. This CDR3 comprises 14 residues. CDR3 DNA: TGCAGCGTTGAAGCAAGAGGGCTCGGAAACACCATATATTTT. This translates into CSVEARGLGNTIYF.

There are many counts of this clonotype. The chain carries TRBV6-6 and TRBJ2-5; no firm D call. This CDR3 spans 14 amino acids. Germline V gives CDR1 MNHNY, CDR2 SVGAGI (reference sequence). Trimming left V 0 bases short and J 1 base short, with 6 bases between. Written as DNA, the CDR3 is TGTGCCAGCAGTTACTCGTTGTTCCAAGAGACCCAGTACTTC. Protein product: CASSYSLFQETQYF.

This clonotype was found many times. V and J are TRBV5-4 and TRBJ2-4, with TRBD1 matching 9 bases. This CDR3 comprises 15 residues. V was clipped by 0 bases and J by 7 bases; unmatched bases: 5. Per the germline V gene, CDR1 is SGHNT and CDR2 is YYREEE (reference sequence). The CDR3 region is CASSLGGTGWNIQYF. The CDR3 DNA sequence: TGTGCCAGCAGCTTGGGGGGGACAGGGTGGAACATTCAGTACTTC.

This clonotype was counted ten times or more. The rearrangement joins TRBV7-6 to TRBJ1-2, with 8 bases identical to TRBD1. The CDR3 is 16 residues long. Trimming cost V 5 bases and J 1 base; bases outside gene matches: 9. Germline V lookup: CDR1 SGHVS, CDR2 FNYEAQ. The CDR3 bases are TGTGCCAGCAGCCGAGGCCGGGACAGGATTAACTATGGCTACACCTTC. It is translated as CASSRGRDRINYGYTF.

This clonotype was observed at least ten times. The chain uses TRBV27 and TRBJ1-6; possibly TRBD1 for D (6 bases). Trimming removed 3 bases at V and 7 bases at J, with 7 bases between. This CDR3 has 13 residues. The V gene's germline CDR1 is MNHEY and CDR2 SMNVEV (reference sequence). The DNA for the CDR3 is TGTGCCAGCAGTTTCACAGGGAATTCACCCCTCCACTTT. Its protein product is CASSFTGNSPLHF.

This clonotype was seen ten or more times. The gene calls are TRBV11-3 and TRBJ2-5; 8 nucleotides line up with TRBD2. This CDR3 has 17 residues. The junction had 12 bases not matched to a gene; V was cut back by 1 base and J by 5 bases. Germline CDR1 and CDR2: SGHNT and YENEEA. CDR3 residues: CASSLGPLAALAETQYF. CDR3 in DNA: TGTGCCAGCAGCTTAGGACCACTAGCGGCCTTGGCGGAGACCCAGTACTTC.

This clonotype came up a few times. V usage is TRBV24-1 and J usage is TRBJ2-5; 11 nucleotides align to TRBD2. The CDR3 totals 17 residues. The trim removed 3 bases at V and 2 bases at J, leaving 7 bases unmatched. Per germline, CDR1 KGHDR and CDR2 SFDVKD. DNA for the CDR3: TGTGCCACCAGTGATCCTTTAGCGGGGGGGGCTCAAGAGACCCAGTACTTC. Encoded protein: CATSDPLAGGAQETQYF.

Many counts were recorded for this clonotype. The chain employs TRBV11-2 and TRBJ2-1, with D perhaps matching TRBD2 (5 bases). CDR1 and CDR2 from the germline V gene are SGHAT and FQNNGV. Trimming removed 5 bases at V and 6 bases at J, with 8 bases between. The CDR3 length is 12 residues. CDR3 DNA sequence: TGTGCCAGCAGCCCTGGGAGCAATGAGCAGTTCTTC. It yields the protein CASSPGSNEQFF.

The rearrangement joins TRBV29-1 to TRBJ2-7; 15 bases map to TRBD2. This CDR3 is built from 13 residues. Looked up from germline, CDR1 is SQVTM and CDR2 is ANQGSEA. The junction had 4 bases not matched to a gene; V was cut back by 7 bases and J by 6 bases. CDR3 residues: CSAGTSGRSEQYF. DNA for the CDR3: TGCAGCGCCGGGACTAGCGGGAGGAGCGAGCAGTACTTC.

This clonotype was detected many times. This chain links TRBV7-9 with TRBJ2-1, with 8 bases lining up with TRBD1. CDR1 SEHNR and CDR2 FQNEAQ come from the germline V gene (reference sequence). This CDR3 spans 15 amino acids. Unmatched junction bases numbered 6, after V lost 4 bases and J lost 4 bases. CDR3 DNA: TGTGCCAGCAGCTCCAAGGGACAGGATTACAATGAGCAGTTCTTC. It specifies CASSSKGQDYNEQFF.

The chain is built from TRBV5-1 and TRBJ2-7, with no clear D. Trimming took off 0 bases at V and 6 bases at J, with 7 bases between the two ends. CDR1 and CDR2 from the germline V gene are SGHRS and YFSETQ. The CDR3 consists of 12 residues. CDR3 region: CASSLELREQYF. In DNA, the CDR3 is TGCGCCAGCAGCTTGGAATTACGCGAGCAGTACTTC.

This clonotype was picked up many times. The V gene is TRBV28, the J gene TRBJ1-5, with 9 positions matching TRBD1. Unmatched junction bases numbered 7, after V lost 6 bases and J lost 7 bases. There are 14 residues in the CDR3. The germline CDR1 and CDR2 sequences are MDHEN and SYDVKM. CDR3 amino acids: CASRRDRAIQPQHF. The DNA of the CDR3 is TGTGCCAGCAGAAGGGACAGGGCGATCCAGCCCCAGCATTTT.

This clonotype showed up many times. CDR3 bases: TGTGCCAGCAGTGGAGCGGGAGGAGACCAAGAGACCCAGTACTTC. Its translation: CASSGAGGDQETQYF. The J gene is TRBJ2-5, the V gene TRBV6-5; TRBD2 matches 9 bases. Germline V lookup: CDR1 MNHEY, CDR2 SVGAGI. The CDR3 consists of 15 residues. With 5 bases clipped from V and 0 bases from J, the junction kept 4 bases outside the gene matches.

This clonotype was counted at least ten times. The CDR3 nucleotides read TGCAGTGCTAGGCGGATCGGCAGGGGGAAAACTGAAGCTTTCTTT. Its protein is CSARRIGRGKTEAFF. This chain connects TRBV20-1 to TRBJ1-1; 7 nucleotides line up with TRBD1. The CDR3 has 15 residues. Trimming at V came to 3 bases and at J to 5 bases, leaving 12 bases not matched to a gene. The germline V gene encodes CDR1 DFQATT and CDR2 SNEGSKA (reference sequence).

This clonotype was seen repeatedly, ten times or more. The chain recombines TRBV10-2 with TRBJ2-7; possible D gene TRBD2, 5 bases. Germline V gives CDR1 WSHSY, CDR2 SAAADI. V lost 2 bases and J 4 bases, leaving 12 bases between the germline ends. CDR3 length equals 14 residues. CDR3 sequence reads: CASSEGGLPYEQYF. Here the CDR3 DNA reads TGCGCCAGCAGTGAGGGTGGACTTCCTTACGAGCAGTACTTC.

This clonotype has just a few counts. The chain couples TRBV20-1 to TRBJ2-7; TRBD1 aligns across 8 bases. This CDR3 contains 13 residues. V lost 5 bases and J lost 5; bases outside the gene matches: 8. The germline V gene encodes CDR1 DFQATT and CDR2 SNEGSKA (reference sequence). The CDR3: CSAPADRGNEQYF. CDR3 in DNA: TGCAGTGCTCCCGCCGACAGGGGAAACGAGCAGTACTTC.

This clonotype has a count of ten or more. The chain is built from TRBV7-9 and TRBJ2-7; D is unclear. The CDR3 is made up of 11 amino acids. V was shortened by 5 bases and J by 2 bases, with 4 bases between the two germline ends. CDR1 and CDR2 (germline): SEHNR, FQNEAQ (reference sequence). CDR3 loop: CASSATYEQYF. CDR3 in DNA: TGTGCCAGCAGCGCCACCTACGAGCAGTACTTC.

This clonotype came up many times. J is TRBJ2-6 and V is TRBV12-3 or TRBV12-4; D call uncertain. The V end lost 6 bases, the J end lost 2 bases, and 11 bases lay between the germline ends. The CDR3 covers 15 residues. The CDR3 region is CASSRPKAGANVLTF. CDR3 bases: TGTGCCAGCAGCCGGCCGAAAGCTGGGGCCAACGTCCTGACTTTC.

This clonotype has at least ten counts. The CDR3 DNA sequence: TGTGCCAGCAACCGGGGGGGCGGAGAGACCCAGTACTTC. It codes for CASNRGGGETQYF. The J gene is TRBJ2-5, the V gene TRBV9; TRBD2 matches at 8 bases. Trimming took 6 bases from V and 4 from J; bases not matched to a gene: 5. From germline, CDR1 is SGDLS and CDR2 YYNGEE. This CDR3 is 13 amino acids long.

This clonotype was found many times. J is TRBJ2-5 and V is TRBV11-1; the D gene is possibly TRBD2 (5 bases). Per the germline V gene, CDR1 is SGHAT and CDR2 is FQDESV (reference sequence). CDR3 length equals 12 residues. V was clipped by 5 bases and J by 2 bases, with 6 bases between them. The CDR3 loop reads CASSGEQETQYF. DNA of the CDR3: TGTGCCAGCAGCGGGGAGCAAGAGACCCAGTACTTC. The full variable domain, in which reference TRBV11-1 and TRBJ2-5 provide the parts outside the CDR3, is EAEVAQSPRYKITEKSQAVAFWCDPISGHATLYWYRQILGQGPELLVQFQDESVVDDSQLPKDRFSAERLKGVDSTLKIQPAELGDSAMYLCASSGEQETQYFGPGTRLLVL.

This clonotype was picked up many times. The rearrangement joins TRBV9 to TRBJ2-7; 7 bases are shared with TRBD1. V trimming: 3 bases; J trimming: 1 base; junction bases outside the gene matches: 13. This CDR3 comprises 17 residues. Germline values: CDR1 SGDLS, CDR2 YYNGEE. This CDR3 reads CASSATARDSRSYEQYF. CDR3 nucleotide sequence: TGTGCCAGCAGCGCAACAGCCCGGGACAGCAGATCCTACGAGCAGTACTTC. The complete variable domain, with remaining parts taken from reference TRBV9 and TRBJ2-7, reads DSGVTQTPKHLITATGQRVTLRCSPRSGDLSVYWYQQSLDQGLQFLIQYYNGEERAKGNILERFSAQQFPDLHSELNLSSLELGDSALYFCASSATARDSRSYEQYFGPGTRLTVT.

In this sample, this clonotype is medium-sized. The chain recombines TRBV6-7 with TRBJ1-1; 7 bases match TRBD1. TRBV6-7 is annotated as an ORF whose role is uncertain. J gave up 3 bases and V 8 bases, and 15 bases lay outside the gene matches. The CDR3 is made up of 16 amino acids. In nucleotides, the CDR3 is TGTGCCAGCGGGGACGAGACAGGGAGGATTTACACTGAAGCTTTCTTT. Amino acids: CASGDETGRIYTEAFF.

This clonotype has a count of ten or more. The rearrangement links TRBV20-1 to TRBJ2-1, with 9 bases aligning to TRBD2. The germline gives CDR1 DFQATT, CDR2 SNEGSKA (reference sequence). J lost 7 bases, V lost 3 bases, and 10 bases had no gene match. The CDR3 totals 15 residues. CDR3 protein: CSARPTAGGRNEQFF. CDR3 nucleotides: TGCAGTGCTAGGCCCACAGCGGGGGGCAGGAATGAGCAGTTCTTC.

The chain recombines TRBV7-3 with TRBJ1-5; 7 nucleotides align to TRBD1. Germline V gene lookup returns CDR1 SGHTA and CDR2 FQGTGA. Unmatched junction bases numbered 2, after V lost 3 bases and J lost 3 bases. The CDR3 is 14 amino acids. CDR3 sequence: CASSLTGPNQPQHF. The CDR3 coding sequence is TGTGCCAGCAGCTTGACAGGGCCCAATCAGCCCCAGCATTTT.

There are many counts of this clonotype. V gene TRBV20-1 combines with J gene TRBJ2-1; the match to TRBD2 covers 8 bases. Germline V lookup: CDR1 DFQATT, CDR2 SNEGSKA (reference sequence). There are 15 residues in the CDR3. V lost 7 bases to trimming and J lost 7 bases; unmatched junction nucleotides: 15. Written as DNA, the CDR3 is TGCAGTGTGGATCAGGGCGGGGGGCCCATGAATGAGCAGTTCTTC. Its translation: CSVDQGGGPMNEQFF.